This TCR beta chain is drawn from a study of CD8+ T cells in alopecia areata. Study conclusions and caveats: An increase in clonality over normal scalp was evident in lesional scalp, especially alopecia totalis/universalis.

The treatment was: oral pan-JAK inhibitor, 5-10 mg twice daily. Comment on this clone: Its antigen is undetermined.

Germline values: CDR1 WSHSY, CDR2 SAAADI. CDR3 length equals 14 residues. Trimming took 6 bases from V and 3 from J, leaving 9 bases between them. Extracted RNA was reverse transcribed into cDNA, the sequencing template. Some clones are missing from TCRdb's copy, which holds only in-frame ones; the method was immunoSEQ multiplex PCR. Of approximately 150,000 clones in the sample, 58% were seen once. The rearrangement uses TRBV10-2 and TRBJ1-6, with D uncertain. Material: CD4+ T cells sorted from blood, obtained around week 55, from a patient treated with tofacitinib. The source of this sequence is a human donor with alopecia areata. The CDR3, as DNA: TGCGCCAGCAGAGAAATCGGCTATAATTCACCCCTCCACTTT. This sequence encodes CASREIGYNSPLHF.